This T cell receptor beta chain came from a study of shared clonotypes between healthy human individuals. Overall study context: Every donor yielded three CD4 naive, three CD4 memory, two CD8 naive and one CD8 memory plate.

Profiling relied on immunoSEQ multiplex PCR, and the TCRdb table lists in-frame clones only, not all of them. Of over a million clones listed, roughly 74% are singletons. Deletions cut 3 bases from V and 5 bases from J, with 8 bases between. The CDR3 has 11 residues. CDR1 is DFQATT and CDR2 is SNEGSKA in the germline V gene (reference sequence). Concerning this clone: Its antigen remains unidentified.

Study-wide points: Unshared clonotypes carried lower generation probabilities than those common to all four donors.

The source is a man between 18 and 35 years old in good health. Some clones in this sample may be carry-over from other donors' samples. Source material: memory CD4+ T cells from PBMCs. The subset here: CD45RA-negative fraction. This sequence joins TRBV20-1 and TRBJ2-7, with D perhaps matching TRBD2 (6 bases). The CDR3 DNA sequence: TGCAGTGCTAGTCGACTAGACGAGCAGTACTTC. This translates into CSASRLDEQYF.